One T cell receptor (beta chain) is described in this entry. The source of the sample is a study of technical replicates of blood from several donors. Sequenced by immunoSEQ multiplex PCR; TCRdb stores in-frame clones only, minus some. The repertoire holds nearly 70,000 clones, with 92% as singletons. The trim removed 3 bases at V and 7 bases at J, leaving 3 bases unmatched. The CDR3 is made up of 15 amino acids. Germline lookup yields CDR1 SEHNR and CDR2 FQNEAQ (reference sequence). This clonotype was obtained from a human donor in good health. The specimen was T cells isolated from PBMCs. The chain uses TRBV7-9 and TRBJ2-1, with 13 nucleotides matching TRBD2. For the CDR3, the DNA is TGTGCCAGCAGCTTGCCGGGACTAGCGGGAAATGAGCAGTTCTTC. Residues: CASSLPGLAGNEQFF.